This T cell receptor beta chain was documented in a study of neurological immune-mediated disorders. The method for making cDNA was 5'RACE, and it used 10-nucleotide random UMIs. TCRdb fed the 5' RACE reads into MiXCR, producing one record per CDR3 protein. The repertoire has roughly 28,000 distinct CDR3 sequences, 3% to 3.5% of them found once; the top ten carry 7%. Study conclusions and caveats: Across subjects, no CDR3 amino acid sequence appeared in expanded clones of more than one subject, a finding that suggested private repertoires in all groups.

Germline trimming cut 3 bases from V and 4 bases from J; bases unmatched to any gene: 6. This CDR3 region has 15 residues. Germline values: CDR1 SGHTA, CDR2 FQGNSA. This clonotype was seen many times. The antigen remains undetermined. The chain combines TRBV7-2 with TRBJ1-5, with TRBD1 matching over 7 bases. The TCR was taken from a woman aged 30 to 39 with multiple sclerosis. The sequencing input was PBMCs. This CDR3 reads CASSFSGGGNQPQHF. The DNA for the CDR3 is TGTGCCAGCAGCTTTTCAGGGGGGGGAAATCAGCCCCAGCATTTT.